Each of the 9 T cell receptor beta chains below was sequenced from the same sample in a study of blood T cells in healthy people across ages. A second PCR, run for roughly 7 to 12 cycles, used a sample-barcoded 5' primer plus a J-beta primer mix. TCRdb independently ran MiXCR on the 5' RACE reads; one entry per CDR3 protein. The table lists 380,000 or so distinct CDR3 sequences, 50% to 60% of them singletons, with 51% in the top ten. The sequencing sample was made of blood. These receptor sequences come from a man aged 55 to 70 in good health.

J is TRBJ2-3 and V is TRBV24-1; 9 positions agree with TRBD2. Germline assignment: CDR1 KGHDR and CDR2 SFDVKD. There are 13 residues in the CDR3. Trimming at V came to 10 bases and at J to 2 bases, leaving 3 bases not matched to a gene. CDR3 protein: CATSGGATDTQYF. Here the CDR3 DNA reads TGTGCCACTAGCGGGGGTGCCACAGATACGCAGTATTTT.

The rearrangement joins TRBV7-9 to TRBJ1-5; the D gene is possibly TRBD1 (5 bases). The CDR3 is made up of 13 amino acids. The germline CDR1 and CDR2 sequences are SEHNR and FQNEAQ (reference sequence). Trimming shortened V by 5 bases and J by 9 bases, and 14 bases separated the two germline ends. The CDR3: CASSVEGVGPQHF. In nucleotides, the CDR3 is TGTGCCAGCAGCGTAGAAGGGGTAGGGCCCCAGCATTTT.

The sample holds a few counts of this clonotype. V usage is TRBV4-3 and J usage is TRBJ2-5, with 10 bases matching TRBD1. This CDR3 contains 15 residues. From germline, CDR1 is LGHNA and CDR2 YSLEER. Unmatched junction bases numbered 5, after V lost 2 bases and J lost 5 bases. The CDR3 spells CASSQSGTGVETQYF. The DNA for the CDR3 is TGCGCCAGCAGCCAATCCGGGACAGGGGTTGAGACCCAGTACTTC.

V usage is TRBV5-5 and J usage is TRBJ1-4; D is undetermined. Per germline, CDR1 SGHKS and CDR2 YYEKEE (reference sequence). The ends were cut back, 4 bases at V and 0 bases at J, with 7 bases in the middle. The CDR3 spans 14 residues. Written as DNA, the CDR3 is TGTGCCAGCAGCCTTATAACAACTAATGAAAAACTGTTTTTT. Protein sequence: CASSLITTNEKLFF.

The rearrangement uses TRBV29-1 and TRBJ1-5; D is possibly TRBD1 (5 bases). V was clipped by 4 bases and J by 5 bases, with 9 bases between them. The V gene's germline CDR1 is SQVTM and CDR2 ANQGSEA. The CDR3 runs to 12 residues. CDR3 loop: CSVGDGDQPQHF. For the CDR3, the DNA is TGCAGCGTTGGGGACGGGGATCAGCCCCAGCATTTT.

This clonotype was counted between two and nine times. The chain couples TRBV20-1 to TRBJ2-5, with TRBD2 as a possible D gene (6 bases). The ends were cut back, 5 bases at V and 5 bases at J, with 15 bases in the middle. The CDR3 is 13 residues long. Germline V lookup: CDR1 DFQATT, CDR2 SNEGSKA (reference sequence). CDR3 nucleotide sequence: TGCAGTGCTCCCCCGCCCGGAGGGGAGACCCAGTACTTC. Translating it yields CSAPPPGGETQYF.

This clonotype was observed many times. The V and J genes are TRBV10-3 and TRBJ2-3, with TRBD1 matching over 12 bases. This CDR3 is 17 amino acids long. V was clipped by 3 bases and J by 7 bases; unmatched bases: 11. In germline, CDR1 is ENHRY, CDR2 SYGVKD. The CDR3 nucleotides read TGTGCCATCAGTGAACCCCCCGGGACAGGGGGCAAGAATACGCAGTATTTT. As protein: CAISEPPGTGGKNTQYF.

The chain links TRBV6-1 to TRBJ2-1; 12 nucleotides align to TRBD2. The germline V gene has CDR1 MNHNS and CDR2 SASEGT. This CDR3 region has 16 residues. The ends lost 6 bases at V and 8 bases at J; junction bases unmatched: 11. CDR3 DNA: TGTGCCAGCAGCGAAAGACTAGCGGGAGAGTTGGATGAGCAGTTCTTC. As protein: CASSERLAGELDEQFF.

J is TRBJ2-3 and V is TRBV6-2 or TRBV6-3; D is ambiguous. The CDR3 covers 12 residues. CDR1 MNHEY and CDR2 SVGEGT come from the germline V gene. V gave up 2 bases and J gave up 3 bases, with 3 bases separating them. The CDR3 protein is CASSYATDTQYF. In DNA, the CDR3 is TGTGCCAGCAGTTACGCGACAGATACGCAGTATTTT.